The clone carrying this T cell receptor beta chain was counted a few times. This sample stems from a study of blood T cells in healthy people across ages. Through a sample-barcoded 5' primer and a J-beta primer mix, a second PCR was run for roughly 7 to 11 cycles. Tagging of each cDNA molecule was performed by a template-switch adaptor with 12 random nucleotides. Per-sample output comprised a minimum of 3 million paired-end reads containing CDR3. TCRdb independently ran MiXCR on the 5' RACE reads; one entry per CDR3 protein. The sample shows about 780,000 distinct CDR3 sequences, around 25% of them seen only once. The CDR3 totals 14 residues. Germline loops: CDR1 SGHTA, CDR2 FQGTGA. V lost 5 bases, J lost 4 bases, and 13 bases lay in between. This sample was also put to use in a study of T cells of mothers and their children.

J is TRBJ2-3 and V is TRBV7-3; TRBD1 is a possible D gene (6 bases). This clonotype was sampled from a boy under 18 in good health. Sequencing was performed on blood. CDR3 sequence (DNA): TGTGCCAGCAGCGAGAGTGGGGGCCCAGATACGCAGTATTTT. This sequence encodes CASSESGGPDTQYF.